These 9 T cell receptor beta chains were all obtained from the same sample, sequenced in a study of STAT3 mutations in large granular lymphocyte leukemia. Whole-study results and caveats: In T-cell large granular lymphocyte leukemia, about half of patients showed multiple immunodominant subclonotypes.

Profiled with immunoSEQ multiplex PCR; TCRdb holds only in-frame clones, not every one. The table has 15,000 to 17,000 clones, around 90% seen once. Their antigen targets remain unknown. Input material: peripheral blood mononuclear cells. These receptor sequences come from a woman in her 50s with T-cell large granular lymphocyte leukemia. Some clones in this sample may be carry-over from other donors' samples.

The genes are TRBV30 and TRBJ1-4; perhaps TRBD1 as D (5 bases). Trimming pared 5 bases from V and 8 bases from J, leaving 21 bases between. This CDR3 is 15 amino acids long. CDR1 and CDR2 (germline): GTSNPN, SVGIG (reference sequence). In nucleotides, the CDR3 is TGTGCCTGGGGCCCAAACCCGCAGGGAGCGGAAAAACTGTTTTTT. Protein product: CAWGPNPQGAEKLFF.

The genes are TRBV19 and TRBJ2-7; possible D gene TRBD2, 5 bases. The CDR3 has 13 amino acids. Germline CDR1 LNHDA, CDR2 SQIVND (reference sequence). Trimming stripped 5 bases from V and 4 bases from J, with 12 bases between. This chain's CDR3 is CASSPRTAYEQYF. The CDR3 coding sequence is TGTGCCAGTAGTCCCCGGACTGCGTACGAGCAGTACTTC.

This chain joins TRBV28 and TRBJ2-7; possibly TRBD1 for D (5 bases). This CDR3 has 15 amino acids. V was clipped by 6 bases and J by 2 bases, with 17 bases between them. Germline V gene data show CDR1 as MDHEN and CDR2 as SYDVKM. CDR3 in DNA: TGTGCCAGCAGCCGGCGATTCAGGGTCACCTACGAGCAGTACTTC. It translates to CASSRRFRVTYEQYF.

J is TRBJ1-4 and V is TRBV6-1; D is ambiguous. CDR3 length: 13 amino acids. V was cut by 4 bases and J by 7 bases, with 10 bases left in between. Germline V gives CDR1 MNHNS, CDR2 SASEGT. CDR3 residues: CASSVNIAEKLFF. CDR3 nucleotide sequence: TGTGCCAGCAGTGTAAACATCGCTGAAAAACTGTTTTTT.

This clone was detected once. The chain has TRBV18 and TRBJ2-5; weak D call: TRBD1 (5 bases). CDR1 and CDR2 from the germline V gene are KGHSH and LQKENI. The CDR3 runs to 14 residues. V was cut by 0 bases and J by 3 bases, with 8 bases left in between. CDR3 sequence (DNA): TGTGCCAGCTCACCACCTTTAGGGGAAGAGACCCAGTACTTC. This gives the protein CASSPPLGEETQYF.

This clone was seen a single time. The CDR3: CASSPGVKETQYF. The CDR3 coding sequence is TGTGCCAGCTCACCGGGGGTTAAAGAGACCCAGTACTTC. The chain links TRBV18 to TRBJ2-5, with D possibly being TRBD1 or TRBD2 (5 bases each). This CDR3 is built from 13 residues. V dropped 3 bases and J dropped 3 bases, with 8 bases sitting between them. Germline V gene data show CDR1 as KGHSH and CDR2 as LQKENI.

In nucleotides, the CDR3 is TGTGCCTGGAGTGAACTAGCTGTAGCCTACGAGCAGTACTTC. Its translation is CAWSELAVAYEQYF. The chain uses TRBV30 and TRBJ2-7, with D possibly TRBD2 on 6 matching bases. From germline, CDR1 is GTSNPN and CDR2 SVGIG (reference sequence). The CDR3 contains 14 residues. V lost 1 base and J lost 2, with 12 bases in between.

The chain has TRBV28 and TRBJ1-5; D is undetermined. The CDR3 is made up of 13 amino acids. Trimming cost V 6 bases and J 7 bases, with 13 bases left between them. Germline V gives CDR1 MDHEN, CDR2 SYDVKM. The CDR3 DNA reads TGTGCCAGCAGCCCTTGGCCGGGACAGCCCCAGCATTTT. Its protein product is CASSPWPGQPQHF.

The V call is TRBV25-1, the J call TRBJ2-7; 9 nucleotides agree with TRBD1. This CDR3 contains 13 residues. Looked up from germline, CDR1 is MGHDK and CDR2 is SYGVNS. The J segment lost 2 bases and the V segment lost 8 bases, leaving 4 bases of the junction unmatched. DNA for the CDR3: TGTGCCAGCGGGACAGGGACGGCCTACGAGCAGTACTTC. Amino acid sequence: CASGTGTAYEQYF.